This T cell receptor beta chain is from a study of T cells after yellow fever vaccination. TCR cDNA, made by 5'RACE template switching, carried an added universal primer site and UMIs. TCRdb re-called the 5' RACE reads with MiXCR, one entry per CDR3 protein. The data contain 400,000 to 650,000 distinct CDR3 sequences, 21% of them singletons. The sequencing used PBMCs, collected about 21 days after the first yellow fever vaccination. This TCR was sampled from a man aged 18 to 30 who received the YFV17D yellow fever vaccine.

The CDR3 DNA reads TGTGCCAGCAGCTTGAGGCGCGGTTCACCCCTCCACTTT. Translating it yields CASSLRRGSPLHF. This chain uses TRBV7-3 with TRBJ1-6; D uncertain. V was cut by 3 bases and J by 9 bases, with 9 bases left in between. The CDR3 contains 13 residues. Germline assignment: CDR1 SGHTA and CDR2 FQGTGA.